These 3 T cell receptor beta chains were sequenced from one sample in a study of blood T cell repertoires in COVID-19. The table came from immunoSEQ multiplex PCR; TCRdb's copy has only in-frame clones and leaves some out. Found here are some 59,000 clones, 80% to 90% of them singletons; the top ten hold around 1.6%. The sequenced sample consisted of peripheral blood. These TCRs come from a man aged 55 to 69 with acute or convalescent COVID-19.

To note about this clone: The junction departs from the called germline gene at one end, perhaps through a read error. The gene calls are TRBV5-1 and TRBJ1-4; D gene ambiguous. The CDR3 extends over 14 amino acids. Germline V lookup: CDR1 SGHRS, CDR2 YFSETQ. CDR3 in DNA: TGCGCCAGCAGTTTGGCCCCCCGAGGTGAAAAACTGTTTTTT. Amino acid sequence: CASSLAPRGEKLFF.

This clone appeared once. DNA for the CDR3: TGTGCCAGCAGCTTAGAGCAGGGGGGACGGTATGGCTACACCTTC. Its protein is CASSLEQGGRYGYTF. The V and J genes are TRBV7-9 and TRBJ1-2; 7 nucleotides align to TRBD1. This CDR3 spans 15 amino acids. J was trimmed by 5 bases and V by 1 base; bases with no gene match: 7. Per germline, CDR1 SEHNR and CDR2 FQNEAQ (reference sequence).

The chain joins TRBV27 to TRBJ2-7; TRBD1 agrees at 12 bases. V lost 7 bases and J lost 5; bases outside the gene matches: 9. CDR1 is MNHEY and CDR2 is SMNVEV in the germline V gene (reference sequence). The CDR3 extends over 15 amino acids. CDR3: CASTPLGTGGHEQYF. Here the CDR3 DNA reads TGTGCCAGCACGCCCCTAGGGACAGGGGGCCACGAGCAGTACTTC.